A single sample gave rise to the 11 T cell receptor beta chains below, sequenced in a study of T cell clonotyping in hematopoietic cell transplantation. Measured with immunoSEQ multiplex PCR; TCRdb has only the in-frame clones, and not every one. The repertoire holds some 29,000 clones, with about 90% as singletons. Specimen: PBMCs, collected 100 days after allogeneic stem cell transplant. These receptors all come from a female patient between 50 and 59 years old who had an allogeneic stem cell transplant from a related donor, so the T cells may come from the graft donor. Some clones in this sample may be carry-over from other donors' samples.

The V and J genes are TRBV19 and TRBJ1-1; D gene ambiguous. The CDR3 covers 12 residues. The germline gives CDR1 LNHDA, CDR2 SQIVND (reference sequence). V gave up 4 bases and J gave up 5 bases, with 8 bases separating them. In nucleotides, the CDR3 is TGTGCCAGTAGTAATGGCTTTACTGAAGCTTTCTTT. This codes for CASSNGFTEAFF.

The chain links TRBV4-2 to TRBJ1-2, with TRBD1 matching 7 bases. The germline V gene encodes CDR1 LGHNA and CDR2 YNFKEQ. V lost 0 bases and J lost 8; bases outside the gene matches: 9. The CDR3 has 15 residues. The CDR3 DNA reads as TGTGCCAGCAGCCAAGAGGGCCAGGGGGTTGGGGGCTACACCTTC. It translates to CASSQEGQGVGGYTF.

The V call is TRBV4-1, the J call TRBJ1-6; 8 nucleotides line up with TRBD1. The CDR3 runs 15 residues. J was trimmed by 8 bases and V by 3 bases; bases with no gene match: 6. From germline, CDR1 is MGHRA and CDR2 YSYEKL. CDR3 DNA: TGCGCCAGCAGCCACGGGACAGGCCGGGATTCACCCCTCCACTTT. It is translated as CASSHGTGRDSPLHF.

This chain uses TRBV5-1 with TRBJ2-7, with 10 nucleotides matching TRBD2. V lost 3 bases to trimming and J lost 4 bases; unmatched junction nucleotides: 13. The CDR3 sequence is 17 residues long. CDR1 is SGHRS, CDR2 YFSETQ, per germline. The CDR3 sequence: CASSYLSGGIPPYEQYF. In DNA, the CDR3 is TGCGCCAGCAGCTACCTTAGCGGGGGGATACCGCCTTACGAGCAGTACTTC.

This chain joins TRBV2 and TRBJ2-5; D might be TRBD1 (5 bases). This CDR3 spans 12 amino acids. The germline gives CDR1 SNHLY, CDR2 FYNNEI. V shed 7 bases and J shed 2 bases, with 8 bases lying between them. In DNA form, the CDR3 reads TGTGCCAGCAAAGGGGATCAAGAGACCCAGTACTTC. It is translated as CASKGDQETQYF.

This chain uses TRBV9 with TRBJ1-1; D may be TRBD1 (6 bases). The V gene's germline CDR1 is SGDLS and CDR2 YYNGEE. This CDR3 comprises 15 residues. Trimming removed 0 bases from V and 4 bases from J, with 13 bases in between. The CDR3 reads CASSVEGHGTTEAFF. DNA for the CDR3: TGTGCCAGCAGCGTAGAGGGACATGGGACCACTGAAGCTTTCTTT.

This chain uses TRBV6-1 with TRBJ1-2; D might be TRBD1 (5 bases). This CDR3 contains 12 residues. CDR1 is MNHNS and CDR2 is SASEGT in the germline V gene. V was trimmed by 6 bases and J by 8 bases, leaving 13 bases between them. The CDR3 DNA sequence: TGTGCCAGCAGGCGGGGGGATGGGGGCTACACCTTC. This gives the protein CASRRGDGGYTF.

The V and J genes are TRBV6-5 and TRBJ1-1; D gene ambiguous. The germline V and J ends were trimmed by 0 bases and 1 base, with 9 bases remaining between them. Germline assignment: CDR1 MNHEY and CDR2 SVGAGI. The CDR3 runs 15 residues. CDR3 in DNA: TGTGCCAGCAGTTACTCTATCGCAGGGAACACTGAAGCTTTCTTT. It yields the protein CASSYSIAGNTEAFF.

V usage is TRBV10-3 and J usage is TRBJ2-7; perhaps TRBD1 as D (6 bases). Germline lookup yields CDR1 ENHRY and CDR2 SYGVKD. V was clipped by 3 bases and J by 0 bases, with 15 bases between them. This CDR3 is 16 amino acids long. CDR3 coding DNA: TGTGCCATCAGTGAACCGGACAGACCCAGCTCCTACGAGCAGTACTTC. Translated, it gives CAISEPDRPSSYEQYF.

J is TRBJ1-1 and V is TRBV20-1; maybe TRBD1 (6 bases). Trimming left V 3 bases short and J 7 bases short, with 9 bases between. This CDR3 contains 11 residues. The V gene's germline CDR1 is DFQATT and CDR2 SNEGSKA (reference sequence). CDR3 in DNA: TGCAGTGCTAGGACAGGAAATGAAGCTTTCTTT. Translated: CSARTGNEAFF.

This sequence joins TRBV30 and TRBJ2-3; either TRBD1 or TRBD2 may fit D (5 bases each). The CDR3 loop spans 13 amino acids. CDR1 is GTSNPN, CDR2 SVGIG, per germline (reference sequence). V lost 2 bases to trimming and J lost 8 bases, with 14 bases between them. CDR3 in DNA: TGTGCCTGGAGTCCCCATGGGGACGGTACGCAGTATTTT. It yields the protein CAWSPHGDGTQYF. Looking up the rest from reference TRBV30 and TRBJ2-3 gives the full variable domain: SQTIHQWPATLVQPVGSPLSLECTVEGTSNPNLYWYRQAAGRGLQLLFYSVGIGQISSEVPQNLSASRPQDRQFILSSKKLLLSDSGFYLCAWSPHGDGTQYFGPGTRLTVL.